This T cell receptor (beta chain) comes out of a study of technical replicates of blood from a handful of donors. Assay: immunoSEQ multiplex PCR; the TCRdb copy retains only in-frame clones and omits some. The sample holds some 80,000 clones, 90% to 95% seen once. This CDR3 is 15 amino acids long. V lost 6 bases to trimming and J lost 1 base; unmatched junction nucleotides: 6. Germline V lookup: CDR1 KGHSH, CDR2 LQKENI. This sequence originates from a human donor in good health. V is TRBV18 and J is TRBJ2-1; 7 bases fit TRBD2. Sample: T cells isolated from PBMCs. CDR3 in DNA: TGTGCCAGCTCCCAACTAGCGCCATCCTACAATGAGCAGTTCTTC. This sequence encodes CASSQLAPSYNEQFF.